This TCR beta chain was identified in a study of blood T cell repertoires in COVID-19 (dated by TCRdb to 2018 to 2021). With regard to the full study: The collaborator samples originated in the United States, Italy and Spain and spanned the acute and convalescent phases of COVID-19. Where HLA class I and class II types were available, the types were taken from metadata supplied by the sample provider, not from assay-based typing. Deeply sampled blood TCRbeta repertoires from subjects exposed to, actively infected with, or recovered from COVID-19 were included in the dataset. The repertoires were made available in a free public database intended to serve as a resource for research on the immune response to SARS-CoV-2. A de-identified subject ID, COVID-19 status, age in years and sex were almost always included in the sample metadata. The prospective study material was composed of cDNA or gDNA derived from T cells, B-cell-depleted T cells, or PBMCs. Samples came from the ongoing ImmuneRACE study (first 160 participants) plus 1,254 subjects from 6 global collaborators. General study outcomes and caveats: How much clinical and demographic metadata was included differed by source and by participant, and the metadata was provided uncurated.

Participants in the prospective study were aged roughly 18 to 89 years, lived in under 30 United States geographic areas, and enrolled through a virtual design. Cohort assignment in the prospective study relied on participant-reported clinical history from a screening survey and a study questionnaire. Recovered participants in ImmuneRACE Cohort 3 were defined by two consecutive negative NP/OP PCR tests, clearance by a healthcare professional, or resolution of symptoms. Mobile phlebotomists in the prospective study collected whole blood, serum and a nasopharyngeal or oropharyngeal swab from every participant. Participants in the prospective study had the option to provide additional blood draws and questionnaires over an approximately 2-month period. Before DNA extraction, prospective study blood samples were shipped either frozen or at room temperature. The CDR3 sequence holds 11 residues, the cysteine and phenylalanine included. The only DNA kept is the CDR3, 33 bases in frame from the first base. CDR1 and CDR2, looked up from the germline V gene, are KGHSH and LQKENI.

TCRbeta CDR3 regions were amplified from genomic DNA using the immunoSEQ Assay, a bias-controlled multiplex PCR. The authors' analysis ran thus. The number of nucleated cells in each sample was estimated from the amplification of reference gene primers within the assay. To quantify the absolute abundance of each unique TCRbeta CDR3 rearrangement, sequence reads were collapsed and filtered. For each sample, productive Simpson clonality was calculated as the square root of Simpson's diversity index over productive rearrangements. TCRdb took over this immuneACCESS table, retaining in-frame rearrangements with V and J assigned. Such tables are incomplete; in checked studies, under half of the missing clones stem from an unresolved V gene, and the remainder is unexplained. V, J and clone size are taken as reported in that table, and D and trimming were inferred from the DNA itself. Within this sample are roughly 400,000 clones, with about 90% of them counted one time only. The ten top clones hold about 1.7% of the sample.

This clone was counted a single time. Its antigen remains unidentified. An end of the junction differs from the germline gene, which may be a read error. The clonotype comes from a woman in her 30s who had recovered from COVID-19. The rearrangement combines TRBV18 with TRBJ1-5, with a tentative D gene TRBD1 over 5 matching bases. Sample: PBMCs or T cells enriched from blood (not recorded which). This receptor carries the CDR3 CASSPSQGLVF. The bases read TGTGCCAGCTCACCATCCCAGGGACTCGTTTTT.